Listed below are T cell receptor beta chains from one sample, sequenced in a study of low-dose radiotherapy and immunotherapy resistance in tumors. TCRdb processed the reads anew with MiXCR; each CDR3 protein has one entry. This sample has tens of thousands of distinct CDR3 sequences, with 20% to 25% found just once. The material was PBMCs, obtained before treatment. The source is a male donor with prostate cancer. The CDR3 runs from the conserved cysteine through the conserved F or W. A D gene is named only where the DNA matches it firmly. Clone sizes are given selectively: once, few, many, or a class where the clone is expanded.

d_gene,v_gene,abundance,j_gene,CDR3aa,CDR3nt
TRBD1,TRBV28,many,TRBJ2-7,CALGDSQYEQYF,TGTGCCCTGGGGGACAGTCAATACGAGCAGTACTTC
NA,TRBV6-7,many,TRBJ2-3,CASRDPETGRNTQYF,TGTGCCAGCAGAGACCCCGAGACAGGAAGGAATACGCAGTATTTT
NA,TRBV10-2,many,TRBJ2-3,CASSQGGLTGDTQYF,TGCGCCAGCAGTCAGGGGGGACTTACGGGAGATACGCAGTATTTT
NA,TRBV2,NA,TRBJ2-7,CASSESTIYEQYF,TGTGCCAGCAGTGAATCGACAATATACGAGCAGTACTTC
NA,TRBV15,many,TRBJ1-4,CATSLDTLYEKLFF,TGTGCCACCAGCCTAGACACGCTCTATGAAAAACTGTTTTTT
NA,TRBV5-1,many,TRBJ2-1,CASSVPQDFIVNEQFF,TGCGCCAGCAGCGTCCCACAGGATTTTATAGTCAATGAGCAGTTCTTC
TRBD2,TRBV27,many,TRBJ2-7,CASSHRSGSFYEQYF,TGTGCCAGCAGTCACAGGAGCGGGAGCTTTTACGAGCAGTACTTC
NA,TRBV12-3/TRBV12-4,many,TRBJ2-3,CASSFGVDTQYF,TGTGCCAGCAGTTTCGGGGTAGATACGCAGTATTTT
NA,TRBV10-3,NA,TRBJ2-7,CATSGVYEQYF,TGTGCCACATCAGGAGTCTACGAGCAGTACTTC
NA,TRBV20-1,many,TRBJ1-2,CSARDGQIDGYTF,TGCAGTGCTAGAGACGGTCAGATTGATGGCTACACCTTC
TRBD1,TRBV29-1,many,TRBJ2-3,CSVVGTVSSTDTQYF,TGCAGCGTTGTTGGGACAGTCTCTAGCACAGATACGCAGTATTTT
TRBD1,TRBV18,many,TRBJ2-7,CASSDYRQGSEQYF,TGTGCCAGCTCGGACTACCGACAGGGGAGCGAGCAGTACTTC
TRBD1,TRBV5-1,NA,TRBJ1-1,CASSLFPGGDRTEAFF,TGCGCCAGCAGCTTATTTCCAGGGGGCGATCGGACTGAAGCTTTCTTT
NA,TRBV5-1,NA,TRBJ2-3,CASSTTSTDTQYF,TGCGCCAGCAGCACAACTAGCACAGATACGCAGTATTTT
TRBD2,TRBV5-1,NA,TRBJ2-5,CASRSPGLAEMYQETQYF,TGCGCCAGCAGATCCCCGGGACTAGCGGAGATGTACCAAGAGACCCAGTACTTC
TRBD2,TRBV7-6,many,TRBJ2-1,CASSSRLAGDNEQFF,TGTGCCAGCAGCTCCCGGCTAGCGGGAGACAATGAGCAGTTCTTC
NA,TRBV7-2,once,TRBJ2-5,CASSRERVQETQYF,TGTGCCAGCAGCCGGGAAAGGGTACAAGAGACCCAGTACTTC
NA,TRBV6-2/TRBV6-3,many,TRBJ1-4,CASTNGREKLFF,TGTGCCAGCACCAACGGAAGGGAAAAACTGTTTTTT
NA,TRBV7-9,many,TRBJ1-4,CASSFGEKLFF,TGTGCCAGCAGCTTCGGTGAAAAACTGTTTTTT
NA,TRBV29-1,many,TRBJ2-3,CSVGGARGDTQYF,TGCAGCGTTGGGGGGGCGCGGGGAGATACGCAGTATTTT
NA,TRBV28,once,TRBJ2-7,CASSSGQTVGSDEQYF,TGTGCCAGCAGTTCTGGACAGACAGTCGGCTCCGACGAGCAGTACTTC
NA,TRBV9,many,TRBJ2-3,CASSVDWTLVKQYF,TGTGCCAGCAGCGTAGATTGGACGTTGGTTAAGCAGTATTTT
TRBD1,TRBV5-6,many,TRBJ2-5,CASSRRQGARQETQYF,TGTGCCAGCAGCCGGCGTCAGGGGGCTCGCCAAGAGACCCAGTACTTC
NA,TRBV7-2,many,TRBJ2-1,CASSPGGPQLYEQFF,TGTGCCAGCAGCCCGGGTGGGCCCCAGTTGTATGAGCAGTTCTTC
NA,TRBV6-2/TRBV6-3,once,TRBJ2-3,CASKGFTDTQYF,TGTGCCAGCAAGGGGTTCACAGATACGCAGTATTTT
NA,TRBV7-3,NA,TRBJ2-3,CASSPLNTDTQYF,TGTGCCAGCAGCCCATTAAACACAGATACGCAGTATTTT
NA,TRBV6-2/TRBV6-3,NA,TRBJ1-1,CASNSAPRRTLNTEAFF,TGTGCCAGCAATTCAGCCCCCAGGCGGACTTTGAACACTGAAGCTTTCTTT
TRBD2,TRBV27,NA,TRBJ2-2,CAAGGAGVGELFF,TGTGCCGCGGGCGGGGCGGGGGTCGGGGAGCTGTTTTTT
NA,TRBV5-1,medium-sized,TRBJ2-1,CASSGGLQASYNEQFF,TGCGCCAGCAGCGGGGGTCTCCAGGCATCCTACAATGAGCAGTTCTTC
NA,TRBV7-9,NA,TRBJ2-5,CASSLVVQETQYF,TGTGCCAGCAGCTTAGTTGTCCAAGAGACCCAGTACTTC
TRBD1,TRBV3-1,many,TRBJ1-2,CASSHRTGGFGYTF,TGTGCCAGCAGCCACCGGACAGGGGGCTTTGGCTACACCTTC
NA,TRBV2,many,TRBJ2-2,CASRGEMNTGELFF,TGTGCCAGCAGGGGGGAGATGAACACCGGGGAGCTGTTTTTT
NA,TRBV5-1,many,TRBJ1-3,CASSFGSVPSGNTIYF,TGCGCCAGCAGCTTCGGTTCGGTTCCATCTGGAAACACCATATATTTT
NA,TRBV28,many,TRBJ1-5,CASGEEVAGRTRNQPQHF,TGTGCCAGCGGAGAGGAGGTGGCAGGGAGAACTCGCAACCAGCCCCAGCATTTT
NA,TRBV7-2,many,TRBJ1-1,CASSFKTQGGEAFF,TGTGCCAGCAGCTTCAAAACACAAGGCGGTGAAGCTTTCTTT
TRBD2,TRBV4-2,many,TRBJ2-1,CASSQGIGTSGGNNEQFF,TGTGCCAGCAGCCAAGGGATCGGGACTAGCGGGGGCAACAATGAGCAGTTCTTC
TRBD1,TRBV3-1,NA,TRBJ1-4,CASSQPSGGASEKLFF,TGTGCCAGCAGCCAGCCCTCAGGGGGCGCTTCTGAAAAACTGTTTTTT
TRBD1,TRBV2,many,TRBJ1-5,CASIQGDSNQPQHF,TGTGCCAGCATTCAGGGGGATAGCAATCAGCCCCAGCATTTT
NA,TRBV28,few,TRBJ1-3,CASISRGGSSGNTIYF,TGTGCCAGCATCTCGAGAGGCGGGAGCTCTGGAAACACCATATATTTT
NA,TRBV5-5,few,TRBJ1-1,CASSFGGTTEAFF,TGTGCCAGCAGCTTCGGGGGTACCACTGAAGCTTTCTTT
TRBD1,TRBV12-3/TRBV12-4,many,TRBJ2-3,CASSRQGGGTYF,TGTGCCAGCAGTCGACAGGGGGGCGGGACGTATTTT
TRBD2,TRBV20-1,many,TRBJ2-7,CSARDLWGRTSGRRKGYEQYF,TGCAGTGCTAGAGATCTCTGGGGCCGGACTAGCGGGAGAAGGAAAGGCTACGAGCAGTACTTC
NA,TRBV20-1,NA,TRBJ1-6,CSARGRVDSPLHF,TGCAGTGCTAGGGGCAGGGTGGATTCACCCCTCCACTTT
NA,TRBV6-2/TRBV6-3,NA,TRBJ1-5,CASSYDQKNQPQHF,TGTGCCAGCAGTTACGATCAAAAAAATCAGCCCCAGCATTTT
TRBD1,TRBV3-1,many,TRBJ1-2,CASSQEQGSRGYTF,TGTGCCAGCAGCCAAGAACAGGGGAGTCGTGGCTACACCTTC
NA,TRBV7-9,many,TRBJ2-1,CASTVPPLYNEQFF,TGTGCCAGCACCGTGCCCCCCCTCTACAATGAGCAGTTCTTC
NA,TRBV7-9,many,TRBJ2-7,CASSPPQGNYEQYF,TGTGCCAGCAGCCCTCCCCAGGGGAACTACGAGCAGTACTTC